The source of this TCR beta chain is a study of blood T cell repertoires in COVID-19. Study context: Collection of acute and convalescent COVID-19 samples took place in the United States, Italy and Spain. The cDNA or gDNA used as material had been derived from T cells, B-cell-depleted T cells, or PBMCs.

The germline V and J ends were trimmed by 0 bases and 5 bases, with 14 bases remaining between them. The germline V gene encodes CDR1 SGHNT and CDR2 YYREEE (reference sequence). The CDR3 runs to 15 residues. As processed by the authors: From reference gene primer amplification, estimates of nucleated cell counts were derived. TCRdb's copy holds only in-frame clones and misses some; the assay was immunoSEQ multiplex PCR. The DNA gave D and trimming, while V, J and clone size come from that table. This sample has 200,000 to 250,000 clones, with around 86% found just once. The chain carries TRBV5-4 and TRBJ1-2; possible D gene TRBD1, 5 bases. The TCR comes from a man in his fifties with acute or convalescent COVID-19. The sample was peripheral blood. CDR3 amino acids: CASSLGGGRPYGYTF. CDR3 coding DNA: TGTGCCAGCAGCTTGGGGGGCGGACGGCCTTATGGCTACACCTTC.